What follows are 21 T cell receptor beta chains derived from one specimen sequenced in a study of siplizumab effects on memory and regulatory T cells. TCRdb's copy holds only in-frame clones and misses some; the assay was immunoSEQ multiplex PCR. This table holds 70,000 to 95,000 clones, approximately 93% found once. The sample comprised CD8+ T cells sorted from blood. These receptors were collected from a human donor in good health.

This rearrangement joins TRBV18 to TRBJ2-5; D unclear. Germline loops: CDR1 KGHSH, CDR2 LQKENI. V lost 0 bases, J lost 5 bases, and 16 bases lay in between. CDR3 length equals 16 residues. CDR3 sequence: CASSPPLLQMVETQYF. Here the CDR3 DNA reads TGTGCCAGCTCACCACCGCTTTTGCAAATGGTGGAGACCCAGTACTTC.

V gene TRBV27 combines with J gene TRBJ2-7; 9 bases align to TRBD2. The CDR3 sequence is 13 residues long. In germline, CDR1 is MNHEY, CDR2 SMNVEV (reference sequence). Trimming at V came to 6 bases and at J to 4 bases, leaving 4 bases not matched to a gene. The CDR3 spells CASRREGYYEQYF. CDR3 in DNA: TGTGCCAGCAGGCGGGAGGGATATTACGAGCAGTACTTC.

The V and J genes are TRBV10-3 and TRBJ1-2; 7 bases fit TRBD1. This CDR3 has 12 amino acids. Per germline, CDR1 ENHRY and CDR2 SYGVKD. The junction had 3 bases not matched to a gene; V was cut back by 11 bases and J by 0 bases. CDR3 bases: TGTGCCGACAGGGTAGCTAACTATGGCTACACCTTC. The encoded protein is CADRVANYGYTF.

The rearrangement joins TRBV4-2 to TRBJ1-2, with TRBD1 identical over 9 bases. Trimming at V came to 3 bases and at J to 7 bases, leaving 9 bases not matched to a gene. The CDR3 extends over 15 amino acids. Germline V gene data show CDR1 as LGHNA and CDR2 as YNFKEQ. For the CDR3, the DNA is TGTGCCAGCAGCCAGCCCGGGACAGGGCAATTTGGCTACACCTTC. Translated, it gives CASSQPGTGQFGYTF.

The chain has TRBV9 and TRBJ1-3; D unclear. CDR3 length: 15 amino acids. Germline values: CDR1 SGDLS, CDR2 YYNGEE. V lost 5 bases to trimming and J lost 0 bases, with 12 bases between them. The CDR3 region has the DNA TGTGCCAGCAGTCCATGGGCCTACTCTGGAAACACCATATATTTT. It specifies CASSPWAYSGNTIYF.

The chain links TRBV29-1 to TRBJ2-1; D not certain. This CDR3 comprises 13 residues. V lost 5 bases, J lost 4 bases, and 12 bases lay in between. The germline gives CDR1 SQVTM, CDR2 ANQGSEA. The CDR3 nucleotides read TGCAGCGTTACCCCCAATCTATACAATGAGCAGTTCTTC. It yields the protein CSVTPNLYNEQFF.

The genes are TRBV7-9 and TRBJ2-3; TRBD2 matches at 16 bases. Germline trimming cut 4 bases from V and 8 bases from J; bases unmatched to any gene: 9. The CDR3 runs to 17 residues. Germline loops: CDR1 SEHNR, CDR2 FQNEAQ (reference sequence). The CDR3 loop is CASSSTGTSGGAFTQYF. Written as DNA, the CDR3 is TGTGCCAGCAGCTCCACCGGGACTAGCGGGGGGGCCTTTACGCAGTATTTT.

The DNA of the CDR3 is TGCGCCAGCAGCCTAGTACAGGGGCGCAGCTATTCCGGGGAGCTGTTTTTT. It specifies CASSLVQGRSYSGELFF. The V gene is TRBV4-1, the J gene TRBJ2-2; 7 bases line up with TRBD1. The CDR3 length is 17 residues. Germline CDR1 MGHRA, CDR2 YSYEKL. The V and J ends lost 4 bases and 6 bases, in that order; junction bases with no gene match: 14.

The chain recombines TRBV27 with TRBJ2-2; TRBD2 matches 7 bases. The germline V gene encodes CDR1 MNHEY and CDR2 SMNVEV (reference sequence). The CDR3 has 15 residues. V shed 3 bases, J shed 8 bases, and the junction held 9 bases outside the gene matches. The CDR3 sequence is CASSFAGDAVGELFF. Written as DNA, the CDR3 is TGTGCCAGCAGTTTTGCGGGAGACGCCGTTGGGGAGCTGTTTTTT.

The DNA for the CDR3 is TGCGCCAGCAGCCCAAGAGCGGGGGCCACAGATACGCAGTATTTT. Amino acids: CASSPRAGATDTQYF. The chain links TRBV4-1 to TRBJ2-3, with 8 bases that match TRBD2. CDR3 size: 15 residues. Trimming removed 4 bases from V and 2 bases from J; junction bases left unmatched: 5. Per germline, CDR1 MGHRA and CDR2 YSYEKL.

The chain carries TRBV27 and TRBJ2-7; D is uncertain. The germline V gene has CDR1 MNHEY and CDR2 SMNVEV (reference sequence). Trimming cost V 6 bases and J 3 bases, with 15 bases left between them. The CDR3 is made up of 14 amino acids. For the CDR3, the DNA is TGTGCCAGCAGCCCCCTAATGAGTAGCTACGAGCAGTACTTC. As protein: CASSPLMSSYEQYF.

The chain combines TRBV4-1 with TRBJ2-3; 11 bases align to TRBD1. The V and J ends lost 0 bases and 2 bases, in that order; junction bases with no gene match: 4. Germline V CDR1 and CDR2: MGHRA, YSYEKL. The CDR3 contains 17 residues. This chain's CDR3 is CASSQEGTGGITDTQYF. DNA of the CDR3: TGCGCCAGCAGCCAAGAAGGGACAGGGGGTATCACAGATACGCAGTATTTT.

The chain uses TRBV4-2 and TRBJ2-1; D gene unclear. The V gene lost 0 bases and the J gene lost 0 bases, with 9 bases spanning the gap. The germline gives CDR1 LGHNA, CDR2 YNFKEQ. This CDR3 has 16 amino acids. CDR3: CASSQDRVSSYNEQFF. CDR3 DNA sequence: TGTGCCAGCAGCCAAGATCGTGTCAGCTCCTACAATGAGCAGTTCTTC.

The chain joins TRBV29-1 to TRBJ2-7; 7 bases agree with TRBD1. Germline-derived CDR1 and CDR2 are SQVTM and ANQGSEA. The J segment lost 7 bases and the V segment lost 6 bases, leaving 12 bases of the junction unmatched. This CDR3 region has 13 residues. CDR3 loop: CSVRDSRMREQYF. In nucleotides, the CDR3 is TGCAGCGTCCGGGACAGTCGGATGAGGGAGCAGTACTTC.

This CDR3 is CASSQDRSGGLYEQFF. The CDR3 region has the DNA TGCGCCAGCAGCCAAGATAGGTCAGGGGGCTTGTATGAGCAGTTCTTC. The V call is TRBV4-3, the J call TRBJ2-1; 8 nucleotides line up with TRBD1. J gave up 8 bases and V 0 bases, and 9 bases lay outside the gene matches. The length of the CDR3 is 16 residues. Germline lookup yields CDR1 LGHNA and CDR2 YSLEER.

This chain links TRBV9 with TRBJ2-7, with D perhaps TRBD1 (5 bases). There are 15 residues in the CDR3. Germline V gene data show CDR1 as SGDLS and CDR2 as YYNGEE. V dropped 3 bases and J dropped 0 bases, with 13 bases sitting between them. Written as DNA, the CDR3 is TGTGCCAGCAGCGCAGGGAAAGGGCCCTCCTACGAGCAGTACTTC. Amino acid sequence: CASSAGKGPSYEQYF.

The rearrangement links TRBV9 to TRBJ1-2, with a possible D match to TRBD1 (5 bases). Germline V gives CDR1 SGDLS, CDR2 YYNGEE. V lost 0 bases and J 2 bases, leaving 14 bases between the germline ends. The CDR3 contains 16 residues. The chain's CDR3 is CASSVASGPTNYGYTF. As DNA, the CDR3 is TGTGCCAGCAGCGTAGCTTCGGGGCCAACAAACTATGGCTACACCTTC.

The rearrangement uses TRBV9 and TRBJ2-1; TRBD1 matches 9 bases. Germline CDR1 is SGDLS and CDR2 is YYNGEE. The CDR3 contains 16 residues. Trimming removed 0 bases from V and 3 bases from J; junction bases left unmatched: 4. The CDR3 reads CASSVATGQGYNEQFF. DNA of the CDR3: TGTGCCAGCAGCGTAGCTACGGGACAGGGCTACAATGAGCAGTTCTTC.

V gene TRBV27 combines with J gene TRBJ2-5; D is perhaps TRBD1 (5 bases). The J call could be wrong; TRBJ2-7 is a better fit for the DNA end. Looked up from germline, CDR1 is MNHEY and CDR2 is SMNVEV (reference sequence). The CDR3 consists of 14 residues. The CDR3 region is CASSLATGAYEQYF. The CDR3 region has the DNA TGTGCCAGCAGTTTAGCAACAGGAGCCTACGAGCAGTACTTC.

This clone was observed once. The chain couples TRBV5-8 to TRBJ1-4, with 7 bases that match TRBD1. CDR1 and CDR2 from the germline V gene are SGHTS and YDEGEE. This CDR3 region has 16 residues. V dropped 4 bases and J dropped 4; count of bases not matched to a gene: 10. The CDR3 bases are TGTGCCAGCAGCCTGGTGGCGGGGACAGTTAATGAAAAACTGTTTTTT. Amino acid sequence: CASSLVAGTVNEKLFF.

The chain joins TRBV9 to TRBJ1-5, with TRBD1 identical over 10 bases. Germline V lookup: CDR1 SGDLS, CDR2 YYNGEE. CDR3 length: 15 residues. With V trimmed by 0 bases and J by 6 bases, 3 bases remained unmatched. The DNA of the CDR3 is TGTGCCAGCAGCGTAGATGACAGGGGGCTTCAGCCCCAGCATTTT. It codes for CASSVDDRGLQPQHF. The full variable domain, rest sourced from reference TRBV9 and TRBJ1-5, is DSGVTQTPKHLITATGQRVTLRCSPRSGDLSVYWYQQSLDQGLQFLIQYYNGEERAKGNILERFSAQQFPDLHSELNLSSLELGDSALYFCASSVDDRGLQPQHFGDGTRLSIL.